These 18 T cell receptor beta chains were sequenced from one sample in a study of blood T cell repertoires in COVID-19 (dated by TCRdb to the early 2020s). The library was obtained by the immunoSEQ multiplex PCR assay. TCRdb provides this immuneACCESS table in a form limited to in-frame rearrangements. Some clones are lacking; in checked studies, under half of them reflect an unresolved V gene, and why the rest are absent is not known. This sample lists 200,000 to 300,000 clones; over 70% were detected once. The ten largest clones represent around 25% of the sample. What was sequenced was peripheral blood. The source of these receptors is a man aged 35 to 55 with acute or convalescent COVID-19.

The V and J genes are TRBV12-5 and TRBJ2-5, with TRBD2 identical over 8 bases. The CDR3 runs to 16 residues. CDR1 is LGHNT and CDR2 is FRNRAP in the germline V gene. V shed 6 bases and J 4 bases; nucleotides not matched to a gene: 13. The CDR3 sequence: CASGNGEGLGPETQYF. CDR3 sequence (DNA): TGTGCTAGTGGCAACGGTGAGGGACTAGGCCCAGAGACCCAGTACTTC.

The V call is TRBV30, the J call TRBJ1-4; D remains ambiguous. CDR1 is GTSNPN and CDR2 is SVGIG in the germline V gene (reference sequence). The CDR3 runs to 14 residues. V gave up 2 bases and J gave up 5 bases, with 12 bases separating them. The CDR3 loop is CAWSMGRWNEKLFF. The CDR3 DNA follows: TGTGCCTGGAGTATGGGGAGGTGGAATGAAAAACTGTTTTTT.

The rearrangement joins TRBV18 to TRBJ1-1; a possible D gene is TRBD1 (6 bases). Germline V gene data show CDR1 as KGHSH and CDR2 as LQKENI. With 6 bases removed from V and 3 bases from J, the gap between germline ends came to 17 bases. This CDR3 is built from 15 residues. This CDR3 reads CASSQQAGAYTEAFF. Here the CDR3 DNA reads TGTGCCAGCTCTCAGCAGGCAGGGGCTTACACTGAAGCTTTCTTT.

The chain joins TRBV15 to TRBJ1-5, with D hard to call. CDR1 and CDR2 from the germline V gene are LNHNV and YYDKDF (reference sequence). The CDR3 is 14 amino acids. Deletions cut 6 bases from V and 0 bases from J, with 9 bases between. DNA of the CDR3: TGTGCCACCAGTAGGAGGTCTAGCAATCAGCCCCAGCATTTT. This codes for CATSRRSSNQPQHF.

V is TRBV7-9 and J is TRBJ2-7; 8 bases are shared with TRBD2. V trimming: 5 bases; J trimming: 0 bases; junction bases outside the gene matches: 12. Germline values: CDR1 SEHNR, CDR2 FQNEAQ (reference sequence). The CDR3 length is 17 residues. CDR3: CASSPTPLSGTSYEQYF. The CDR3 nucleotides read TGTGCCAGCAGCCCAACCCCCCTTAGCGGGACCTCCTACGAGCAGTACTTC.

The gene calls are TRBV19 and TRBJ1-2, with TRBD1 as a possible D gene (6 bases). The CDR3 has 11 amino acids. The ends were cut back, 9 bases at V and 4 bases at J, with 9 bases in the middle. Germline V gives CDR1 LNHDA, CDR2 SQIVND (reference sequence). The CDR3 loop is CASEGGYGYTF. CDR3 nucleotides: TGTGCCAGCGAAGGGGGCTATGGCTACACCTTC.

This chain links TRBV3-1 (or the pseudogene TRBV3-2) with TRBJ1-1; possibly TRBD1 for D (6 bases). This CDR3 spans 13 amino acids. Between the trimmed V and J ends, which lost 4 bases and 6 bases, there was a span of 12 bases. Germline lookup yields CDR1 LGHDT and CDR2 YNNKEL (reference sequence). The CDR3 bases are TGTGCCAGCAGCCTCAGGGGAGGGGCTGAAGCTTTCTTT. Protein sequence: CASSLRGGAEAFF.

The genes are TRBV7-9 and TRBJ1-4; TRBD1 aligns across 7 bases. V dropped 1 base and J dropped 1; count of bases not matched to a gene: 0. The germline V gene encodes CDR1 SEHNR and CDR2 FQNEAQ (reference sequence). CDR3 length: 15 amino acids. Here the CDR3 reads CASSLGQGTNEKLFF. As DNA, the CDR3 is TGTGCCAGCAGCTTAGGACAGGGAACTAATGAAAAACTGTTTTTT.

This clone has more than one count but fewer than ten. CDR3 bases: TGTGCCAGCAGCTCACAGGAAAACACTGAAGCTTTCTTT. This gives the protein CASSSQENTEAFF. This chain uses TRBV6-2 or TRBV6-3 with TRBJ1-1; tentative D call: TRBD1 (5 bases). Germline V gene lookup returns CDR1 MNHEY and CDR2 SVGEGT. V lost 6 bases to trimming and J lost 2 bases, with 10 bases between them. The CDR3 has 13 residues.

CDR3 nucleotide sequence: TGTGCCAGCAGCGTACTTTCAGGAACAGGCTATGGCTACACCTTC. This translates into CASSVLSGTGYGYTF. This rearrangement joins TRBV9 to TRBJ1-2; TRBD1 might be the D (5 bases). Germline values: CDR1 SGDLS, CDR2 YYNGEE. The CDR3 loop spans 15 amino acids. The germline V and J ends were trimmed by 1 base and 4 bases, with 14 bases remaining between them.

The genes are TRBV5-6 and TRBJ2-7; possibly TRBD2 for D (5 bases). The CDR3 has 14 residues. V dropped 4 bases and J dropped 2 bases, with 13 bases sitting between them. CDR1 is SGHDT, CDR2 YYEEEE, per germline. In DNA, the CDR3 is TGTGCCAGCAGCGTCGCCGGGGTTCCCTACGAGCAGTACTTC. It yields the protein CASSVAGVPYEQYF. Complete variable domain (other parts from reference TRBV5-6 and TRBJ2-7): DAGVTQSPTHLIKTRGQQVTLRCSPKSGHDTVSWYQQALGQGPQFIFQYYEEEERQRGNFPDRFSGHQFPNYSSELNVNALLLGDSALYLCASSVAGVPYEQYFGPGTRLTVT.

The V and J genes are TRBV4-2 and TRBJ2-7; 11 bases fit TRBD2. The V segment lost 5 bases and the J segment 0 bases; nucleotides outside the gene matches: 3. This CDR3 contains 15 residues. Germline CDR1 and CDR2: LGHNA and YNFKEQ. CDR3 amino acids: CASSATSGSSYEQYF. CDR3 nucleotides: TGTGCCAGCAGCGCAACTAGCGGGAGCTCCTACGAGCAGTACTTC.

This clone turned up a few times. The chain uses TRBV6-1 and TRBJ1-1, with D possibly TRBD1 on 5 matching bases. Germline loops: CDR1 MNHNS, CDR2 SASEGT. The V gene lost 0 bases and the J gene lost 4 bases, with 18 bases spanning the gap. There are 17 residues in the CDR3. The CDR3 coding sequence is TGTGCCAGCAGTGAAGCAGGGACTGCCCTTAGCGGCACTGAAGCTTTCTTT. Its translation: CASSEAGTALSGTEAFF.

This chain joins TRBV28 and TRBJ1-5; the match to TRBD1 covers 10 bases. Germline values: CDR1 MDHEN, CDR2 SYDVKM. The CDR3 runs to 17 residues. V shed 4 bases and J 2 bases; nucleotides not matched to a gene: 8. The CDR3 protein is CASSSYQGTGGNQPQHF. The CDR3, as DNA: TGTGCCAGCAGTTCCTATCAGGGGACAGGGGGCAATCAGCCCCAGCATTTT.

This rearrangement joins TRBV9 to TRBJ2-1; D may be TRBD2 (6 bases). Germline V gene sequence: CDR1 SGDLS, CDR2 YYNGEE. V was pared by 0 bases and J by 2 bases, with 12 bases between. The CDR3 spans 16 residues. In DNA, the CDR3 is TGTGCCAGCAGCGTAGTCGGGAGCGGCCCCTACAATGAGCAGTTCTTC. It translates to CASSVVGSGPYNEQFF.

Points on this clone: One end of the junction does not line up with germline, which may come from a read error. The J gene is TRBJ2-7, the V gene TRBV30; 11 positions match TRBD1. From germline, CDR1 is GTSNPN and CDR2 SVGIG (reference sequence). The CDR3 sequence is 15 residues long. The CDR3 DNA reads as TGTGCGTGGAGTGTACGGGACAGGGGGGTCTACGAGCAGTACTTC. Protein sequence: CAWSVRDRGVYEQYF.

This chain connects TRBV9 to TRBJ1-6; D not certain. Germline assignment: CDR1 SGDLS and CDR2 YYNGEE. The CDR3 has 15 residues. V shed 4 bases and J shed 4 bases, with 12 bases lying between them. DNA for the CDR3: TGTGCCAGCAGCCCAAGCAGAGGTTATAATTCACCCCTCCACTTT. This translates into CASSPSRGYNSPLHF.

The J gene is TRBJ1-2, the V gene TRBV10-3; D is uncertain. V gave up 3 bases and J gave up 8 bases, with 7 bases separating them. CDR3 size: 11 residues. CDR1 and CDR2 (germline): ENHRY, SYGVKD. Written as DNA, the CDR3 is TGTGCCATCAGTGACCCGTTCGGCTACACCTTC. Amino acid sequence: CAISDPFGYTF.